The next 26 T cell receptor beta chains were all read from a single sample in a study of blood T cell repertoires in COVID-19. The method was immunoSEQ multiplex PCR; TCRdb's version includes in-frame clones alone and lacks a portion of them. The profile shows fewer than 300,000 clones, roughly 77% of them singletons. Sequences were obtained from peripheral blood. The source is a woman of 80 years or more with acute or convalescent COVID-19.

The chain recombines TRBV7-2 with TRBJ1-1; D remains unclear. This CDR3 contains 14 residues. V was pared by 1 base and J by 1 base, with 7 bases between. Per the germline V gene, CDR1 is SGHTA and CDR2 is FQGNSA. CDR3 sequence (DNA): TGTGCCAGCAGCTTAGATCTGAGGAACACTGAAGCTTTCTTT. It encodes CASSLDLRNTEAFF.

The chain links TRBV5-1 to TRBJ2-2; tentative D call: TRBD1 (5 bases). Germline V gives CDR1 SGHRS, CDR2 YFSETQ. Trimming took off 5 bases at V and 3 bases at J, with 11 bases between the two ends. The CDR3 runs to 14 residues. This CDR3 reads CASSGRQHTGELFF. In nucleotides, the CDR3 is TGCGCCAGCAGTGGGCGACAGCACACCGGGGAGCTGTTTTTT.

This chain links TRBV6-5 with TRBJ1-1; a possible D gene is TRBD1 (5 bases). The CDR3 is 14 amino acids. Germline assignment: CDR1 MNHEY and CDR2 SVGAGI. Trimming cost V 7 bases and J 0 bases, with 12 bases left between them. The CDR3, as DNA: TGTGCCAGCATCCAGGGTGGGTTGAACACTGAAGCTTTCTTT. The encoded protein is CASIQGGLNTEAFF.

This clone was seen once. The genes are TRBV6-5 and TRBJ1-5; 11 bases align to TRBD1. Germline loops: CDR1 MNHEY, CDR2 SVGAGI. This CDR3 comprises 15 residues. Trimming took 6 bases from V and 4 from J; bases not matched to a gene: 5. CDR3 region: CASSPDRGRNQPQHF. CDR3 DNA sequence: TGTGCCAGCAGCCCGGACAGGGGGCGAAATCAGCCCCAGCATTTT.

This clone was seen only a few times. The chain is built from TRBV7-8 and TRBJ2-1, with 8 bases identical to TRBD2. The CDR3 sequence is 15 residues long. CDR1 is SGHVS and CDR2 is FQNEAQ in the germline V gene. The V segment lost 6 bases and the J segment 6 bases; nucleotides outside the gene matches: 10. DNA for the CDR3: TGTGCCAGCAGGGGGCCTAGCGGGTGGGGCAATGAGCAGTTCTTC. This codes for CASRGPSGWGNEQFF. The whole variable domain, remainder taken from reference TRBV7-8 and TRBJ2-1, is GAGVSQSPRYKVAKRGQDVALRCDPISGHVSLFWYQQALGQGPEFLTYFQNEAQLDKSGLPSDRFFAERPEGSVSTLKIQRTQQEDSAVYLCASRGPSGWGNEQFFGPGTRLTVL.

The chain employs TRBV29-1 and TRBJ2-2; a weak D match, TRBD1 (5 bases). CDR1 SQVTM and CDR2 ANQGSEA come from the germline V gene. This CDR3 contains 12 residues. Trimming pared 5 bases from V and 4 bases from J, leaving 8 bases between. CDR3 sequence (DNA): TGCAGCGTTCCTAGGGGCACCGGGGAGCTGTTTTTT. Its protein product is CSVPRGTGELFF.

This chain's CDR3 is CASSLDRGYGYTF. CDR3 nucleotide sequence: TGTGCCAGCAGCTTGGACAGGGGGTATGGCTACACCTTC. J is TRBJ1-2 and V is TRBV5-6; 8 bases are a match to TRBD1. The CDR3 extends over 13 amino acids. V lost 0 bases to trimming and J lost 5 bases; unmatched junction nucleotides: 0. Germline CDR1 SGHDT, CDR2 YYEEEE.

This clone was seen at least ten times. The CDR3 DNA reads as TGTGCCAGCACCTCGGGACAGTATAATTCACCCCTCCACTTT. As protein: CASTSGQYNSPLHF. V usage is TRBV18 and J usage is TRBJ1-6; TRBD1 aligns across 7 bases. CDR3 length equals 14 residues. With V trimmed by 8 bases and J by 4 bases, 5 bases remained unmatched. Germline CDR1 and CDR2: KGHSH and LQKENI.

This rearrangement joins TRBV14 to TRBJ2-2; a weak D match, TRBD2 (5 bases). The V gene lost 4 bases and the J gene lost 0 bases, with 9 bases spanning the gap. Germline V CDR1 and CDR2: SGHDN, FVKESK. This CDR3 spans 15 amino acids. The CDR3 sequence is CASSPGSTNTGELFF. Written as DNA, the CDR3 is TGTGCCAGCAGCCCGGGGAGTACGAACACCGGGGAGCTGTTTTTT.

The V and J genes are TRBV19 and TRBJ1-2; the D gene is possibly TRBD1 (6 bases). CDR3 length equals 16 residues. Per germline, CDR1 LNHDA and CDR2 SQIVND (reference sequence). V was pared by 0 bases and J by 3 bases, with 14 bases between. CDR3 residues: CASSIEVGRGYYGYTF. The DNA for the CDR3 is TGTGCCAGTAGTATAGAGGTTGGCAGGGGATACTATGGCTACACCTTC.

The chain is built from TRBV20-1 and TRBJ2-1, with 9 bases matching TRBD2. V lost 3 bases and J lost 5; bases outside the gene matches: 5. This CDR3 spans 14 amino acids. From germline, CDR1 is DFQATT and CDR2 SNEGSKA (reference sequence). The DNA of the CDR3 is TGCAGTGCTAGTCTAGCGGGGTGGAACAATGAGCAGTTCTTC. Amino acids: CSASLAGWNNEQFF.

V gene TRBV18 combines with J gene TRBJ1-2; 8 bases fit TRBD1. The CDR3 runs to 14 residues. CDR1 and CDR2 from the germline V gene are KGHSH and LQKENI. Trimming at V came to 1 base and at J to 8 bases, leaving 6 bases not matched to a gene. As DNA, the CDR3 is TGTGCCAGCTCACCACTAGGACAGGGTATGGGCTACACCTTC. It specifies CASSPLGQGMGYTF. Filled out from reference TRBV18 and TRBJ1-2, the complete variable domain reads NAGVMQNPRHLVRRRGQEARLRCSPMKGHSHVYWYRQLPEEGLKFMVYLQKENIIDESGMPKERFSAEFPKEGPSILRIQQVVRGDSAAYFCASSPLGQGMGYTFGSGTRLTVV.

The chain carries TRBV9 and TRBJ1-3; weak D call: TRBD1 (6 bases). This CDR3 has 15 residues. Trimming removed 3 bases from V and 0 bases from J, with 10 bases in between. CDR1 is SGDLS, CDR2 YYNGEE, per germline. The CDR3 nucleotides read TGTGCCAGCAGCGCAGACAGGATCTCTGGAAACACCATATATTTT. Residues: CASSADRISGNTIYF. Based on the CDR3 plus reference TRBV9 and TRBJ1-3, the full variable domain is DSGVTQTPKHLITATGQRVTLRCSPRSGDLSVYWYQQSLDQGLQFLIQYYNGEERAKGNILERFSAQQFPDLHSELNLSSLELGDSALYFCASSADRISGNTIYFGEGSWLTVV.

The chain recombines TRBV6-4 with TRBJ2-1; weak D call: TRBD1 (5 bases). The germline gives CDR1 MRHNA, CDR2 SNTAGT. The length of the CDR3 is 14 residues. Trimming cost V 4 bases and J 7 bases, with 14 bases left between them. This chain's CDR3 is CASSAGYSGNEQFF. The CDR3 DNA follows: TGTGCCAGCAGTGCAGGGTACAGTGGAAATGAGCAGTTCTTC.

The V and J genes are TRBV6-5 and TRBJ1-2, with D possibly being TRBD1 (6 bases). This CDR3 has 14 amino acids. Looked up from germline, CDR1 is MNHEY and CDR2 is SVGAGI. The V end lost 6 bases, the J end lost 2 bases, and 13 bases lay between the germline ends. Here the CDR3 DNA reads TGTGCCAGCAGCTCTCCAGGGGAGAACTATGGCTACACCTTC. This codes for CASSSPGENYGYTF.

J is TRBJ1-1 and V is TRBV19; a possible D gene is TRBD1 (5 bases). CDR3 length: 13 amino acids. Between the trimmed V and J ends, which lost 4 bases and 5 bases, there was a span of 11 bases. The germline gives CDR1 LNHDA, CDR2 SQIVND (reference sequence). CDR3 sequence: CASSKGRQTEAFF. In nucleotides, the CDR3 is TGTGCCAGTAGTAAGGGAAGACAGACTGAAGCTTTCTTT.

This chain links TRBV2 with TRBJ2-6, with D uncertain. The V end was cut by 7 bases, the J end by 2 bases, with 9 bases between. From germline, CDR1 is SNHLY and CDR2 FYNNEI. The CDR3 is 14 amino acids. As DNA, the CDR3 is TGTGCCAGCAAAGAGTTACCTGGGGCCAACGTCCTGACTTTC. Protein product: CASKELPGANVLTF.

The sample holds one count of this clone. The chain has TRBV5-1 and TRBJ1-2; tentatively, D is TRBD1 (5 bases). There are 15 residues in the CDR3. Germline assignment: CDR1 SGHRS and CDR2 YFSETQ. V dropped 0 bases and J dropped 5 bases, with 14 bases sitting between them. The CDR3 coding sequence is TGCGCCAGCAGCTTGGAATCCCGGGGGGGATATGGCTACACCTTC. Translation: CASSLESRGGYGYTF.

This clone was seen just once. The chain uses TRBV6-6 and TRBJ2-7, with TRBD1 as a possible D gene (6 bases). CDR3 size: 14 residues. Germline assignment: CDR1 MNHNY and CDR2 SVGAGI (reference sequence). V was cut by 6 bases and J by 2 bases, with 14 bases left in between. The CDR3 nucleotides are TGTGCCAGCAGCCCAAGAGACAGGCCCTACGAGCAGTACTTC. Its translation: CASSPRDRPYEQYF.

This chain links TRBV4-3 with TRBJ2-7; D gene ambiguous. CDR1 and CDR2 (germline): LGHNA, YSLEER. This CDR3 contains 14 residues. The germline V and J ends were trimmed by 4 bases and 1 base, with 11 bases remaining between them. The CDR3 is CASSLQVSSYEQYF. CDR3 in DNA: TGCGCCAGCAGCCTTCAGGTTTCATCCTACGAGCAGTACTTC.

J is TRBJ1-1 and V is TRBV3-1 (or the pseudogene TRBV3-2); D perhaps matches TRBD1 (6 bases). This CDR3 has 15 amino acids. The V gene lost 4 bases and the J gene lost 5 bases, with 17 bases spanning the gap. Germline V lookup: CDR1 LGHDT, CDR2 YNNKEL (reference sequence). As DNA, the CDR3 is TGTGCCAGCAGCCGCCTAGGGGGAAGGAGGACTGAAGCTTTCTTT. The encoded protein is CASSRLGGRRTEAFF.

The rearrangement joins TRBV19 to TRBJ1-1; no firm D call. Germline CDR1 reads LNHDA; CDR2 reads SQIVND (reference sequence). V was pared by 3 bases and J by 0 bases, with 8 bases between. This CDR3 region has 14 residues. The DNA for the CDR3 is TGTGCCAGTAGTATTGGGCAAATGAACACTGAAGCTTTCTTT. Translated, it gives CASSIGQMNTEAFF.

This sequence joins TRBV5-6 and TRBJ1-2; D is uncertain. CDR1 and CDR2 (germline): SGHDT, YYEEEE. V gave up 0 bases and J gave up 6 bases, with 9 bases separating them. CDR3 size: 13 residues. The CDR3 sequence: CASSLGQMHGYTF. The CDR3 nucleotides read TGTGCCAGCAGCTTGGGCCAGATGCATGGCTACACCTTC.

J is TRBJ1-6 and V is TRBV12-3 or TRBV12-4; D remains unclear. This CDR3 comprises 13 residues. V gave up 4 bases and J gave up 7 bases, with 8 bases separating them. The CDR3 DNA reads as TGTGCCAGCAGTTCCACGGGGAATTCACCCCTCCACTTT. It is translated as CASSSTGNSPLHF.

This clone was picked up a small number of times. The rearrangement joins TRBV5-1 to TRBJ1-1; D not resolved. From germline, CDR1 is SGHRS and CDR2 YFSETQ. V was cut by 0 bases and J by 4 bases, with 10 bases left in between. This CDR3 contains 14 residues. The CDR3 here is CASSLVATSTEAFF. DNA for the CDR3: TGCGCCAGCAGCTTGGTAGCAACTAGCACTGAAGCTTTCTTT. The entire variable domain, with the rest obtained from reference TRBV5-1 and TRBJ1-1, is as follows: KAGVTQTPRYLIKTRGQQVTLSCSPISGHRSVSWYQQTPGQGLQFLFEYFSETQRNKGNFPGRFSGRQFSNSRSEMNVSTLELGDSALYLCASSLVATSTEAFFGQGTRLTVV.

As regards this clone: This same CDR3 is encoded by further DNA sequences in the sample. The V call is TRBV4-1, the J call TRBJ1-5, with D uncertain. CDR3 length: 15 residues. V was pared by 1 base and J by 1 base, with 8 bases between. Germline V gene data show CDR1 as MGHRA and CDR2 as YSYEKL. DNA of the CDR3: TGCGCCAGCAGCCAAGGGGGAGGGAGCAATCAGCCCCAGCATTTT. The encoded protein is CASSQGGGSNQPQHF.